A single sample gave rise to the 7 T cell receptor beta chains below, sequenced in a study of lymphopenia after photon versus proton radiotherapy. The table came from immunoSEQ multiplex PCR; TCRdb's copy has only in-frame clones and leaves some out. Here the sample spans 68,000 or so clones, roughly 93% being singletons. This specimen consisted of peripheral blood, obtained from a patient treated with photon-based radiotherapy. Every receptor here comes from a woman aged 65 to 85 with pancreatic cancer.

The chain carries TRBV5-4 and TRBJ2-5; D may be TRBD2 (6 bases). Trimming cost V 4 bases and J 4 bases, with 23 bases left between them. CDR1 and CDR2 (germline): SGHNT, YYREEE (reference sequence). CDR3 size: 17 residues. CDR3 loop: CASSLAVGQRAVETQYF. In nucleotides, the CDR3 is TGTGCCAGCAGCCTGGCTGTTGGTCAGCGGGCGGTAGAGACCCAGTACTTC.

CDR3 nucleotide sequence: TGCGCCAGCAGCCCGACCCCTCCTGCAACTAATGAAAAACTGTTTTTT. Its protein product is CASSPTPPATNEKLFF. The gene calls are TRBV5-1 and TRBJ1-4, with D unclear. V shed 4 bases and J shed 0 bases, with 13 bases lying between them. The germline CDR1 and CDR2 sequences are SGHRS and YFSETQ. The CDR3 has 16 amino acids.

The rearrangement joins TRBV9 to TRBJ2-2; 10 positions agree with TRBD2. Trimming removed 3 bases from V and 6 bases from J; junction bases left unmatched: 5. This CDR3 has 15 residues. Per germline, CDR1 SGDLS and CDR2 YYNGEE. The CDR3 sequence: CASSEYLAGAGELFF. In nucleotides, the CDR3 is TGTGCCAGCAGCGAGTATCTAGCGGGAGCCGGGGAGCTGTTTTTT.

The J gene is TRBJ1-2, the V gene TRBV19; possible D gene TRBD1, 6 bases. This CDR3 contains 12 residues. Trimming took off 4 bases at V and 8 bases at J, with 11 bases between the two ends. Germline CDR1 and CDR2: LNHDA and SQIVND (reference sequence). Written as DNA, the CDR3 is TGTGCCAGTAGTAACAGGGATCGGGGCTACACCTTC. Protein: CASSNRDRGYTF.

This chain links TRBV30 with TRBJ2-7; a weak D match, TRBD2 (6 bases). Per germline, CDR1 GTSNPN and CDR2 SVGIG (reference sequence). This CDR3 comprises 12 residues. The V end was cut by 6 bases, the J end by 4 bases, with 13 bases between. CDR3 protein: CACTLGGYEQYF. In nucleotides, the CDR3 is TGTGCCTGCACCCTGGGGGGTTACGAGCAGTACTTC.

This clone has just one count. CDR3 nucleotides: TGCAGCGGCGGACAGTCGAACACTGAAGCTTTCTTT. Translating gives CSGGQSNTEAFF. The chain employs TRBV29-1 and TRBJ1-1, with a tentative D call TRBD1 (6 bases). CDR1 and CDR2 (germline): SQVTM, ANQGSEA. V was pared by 7 bases and J by 1 base, with 10 bases between. The CDR3 contains 12 residues. The full variable domain, with the rest looked up from reference TRBV29-1 and TRBJ1-1, is SAVISQKPSRDICQRGTSLTIQCQVDSQVTMMFWYRQQPGQSLTLIATANQGSEATYESGFVIDKFPISRPNLTFSTLTVSNMSPEDSSIYLCSGGQSNTEAFFGQGTRLTVV.

This rearrangement joins TRBV27 to TRBJ1-2, with a weak D call TRBD1 (6 bases). The length of the CDR3 is 15 residues. Germline V lookup: CDR1 MNHEY, CDR2 SMNVEV (reference sequence). V was cut by 3 bases and J by 0 bases, with 11 bases left in between. CDR3 in DNA: TGTGCCAGCAGTTTCTTTAGGGGGGCTAACTATGGCTACACCTTC. This encodes CASSFFRGANYGYTF.